One and the same sample provided the 18 T cell receptor beta chains below, sequenced in a study of read filtering for tumor transcriptome and immune sequencing. Molecular barcoded adaptors covering alpha/delta and beta/gamma chains were used on approximately 400 ng RNA. TCRdb redid the calling of the reads with MiXCR, one entry per CDR3 protein. Of tens of thousands of distinct CDR3 sequences listed, 10% to 15% are singletons. Sequenced input: a population of CD138-negative cells sorted from bone marrow. The origin of the receptors is a donor over 35 with multiple myeloma.

This clonotype occurred many times. V and J are TRBV4-1 and TRBJ2-7; 8 bases align to TRBD1. CDR3 length: 14 amino acids. Germline CDR1 reads MGHRA; CDR2 reads YSYEKL. V shed 1 base and J 6 bases; nucleotides not matched to a gene: 5. The CDR3 nucleotides read TGCGCCAGCAGCCAAGCAGGGGGCGGGATCGAGCAGTACTTC. This codes for CASSQAGGGIEQYF.

This clonotype was detected many times. V gene TRBV20-1 combines with J gene TRBJ1-5; 7 bases agree with TRBD1. This CDR3 spans 14 amino acids. V dropped 4 bases and J dropped 2; count of bases not matched to a gene: 5. The germline CDR1 and CDR2 sequences are DFQATT and SNEGSKA (reference sequence). CDR3 in DNA: TGCAGTGCTACCCATACAGGGGGCAATCAGCCCCAGCATTTT. It yields the protein CSATHTGGNQPQHF.

This clonotype was observed at least ten times. Given a much more abundant clone one base away, this may be a read error. The chain carries TRBV7-2 and TRBJ2-1; 11 bases agree with TRBD2. The CDR3 length is 16 residues. The germline CDR1 and CDR2 sequences are SGHTA and FQGNSA. CDR3 residues: CASSSTSGKYYNAQFF. In DNA, the CDR3 is TGTGCCAGCAGCTCGACTAGCGGGAAATACTACAATGCGCAGTTCTTC.

Many counts were recorded for this clonotype. The chain combines TRBV20-1 with TRBJ2-5; no firm D call. Germline assignment: CDR1 DFQATT and CDR2 SNEGSKA (reference sequence). V lost 5 bases to trimming and J lost 2 bases, with 18 bases between them. The CDR3 covers 15 residues. In nucleotides, the CDR3 is TGCAGTGCTCCCGTGCCGGGTCGACGGCAAGAGACCCAGTACTTC. Translation: CSAPVPGRRQETQYF.

This clonotype was picked up many times. The chain uses TRBV30 and TRBJ2-3; TRBD2 matches at 8 bases. CDR1 is GTSNPN, CDR2 SVGIG, per germline (reference sequence). The CDR3 length is 18 residues. V lost 1 base, J lost 0 bases, and 12 bases stayed unmatched. The CDR3 region is CAWSDHSGEPTSTDTQYF. The CDR3 DNA reads as TGTGCCTGGAGTGACCATAGCGGGGAACCAACTAGCACAGATACGCAGTATTTT.

Ten or more counts support this clonotype. The V gene is TRBV5-8, the J gene TRBJ2-3, with 11 bases aligning to TRBD2. The CDR3 runs 15 residues. Germline CDR1 is SGHTS and CDR2 is YDEGEE. Unmatched junction bases numbered 7, after V lost 0 bases and J lost 10 bases. The CDR3 DNA reads TGTGCCAGCAGCTTGGAAGGGGGACTAGCGGCTGCGCAGTATTTT. Its translation: CASSLEGGLAAAQYF.

This clonotype showed up many times. J is TRBJ1-5 and V is TRBV29-1; possible D gene TRBD1, 5 bases. CDR1 and CDR2 (germline): SQVTM, ANQGSEA. The CDR3 extends over 12 amino acids. The V end lost 5 bases, the J end lost 10 bases, and 15 bases lay between the germline ends. This CDR3 reads CSVTDGADPQHF. The CDR3 DNA is TGCAGCGTTACTGACGGGGCAGATCCCCAGCATTTT. Drawing the rest from reference TRBV29-1 and TRBJ1-5, the complete variable domain is SAVISQKPSRDICQRGTSLTIQCQVDSQVTMMFWYRQQPGQSLTLIATANQGSEATYESGFVIDKFPISRPNLTFSTLTVSNMSPEDSSIYLCSVTDGADPQHFGDGTRLSIL.

This clonotype was counted between two and nine times. A read error is likely here: a far larger clone is one base away. The V gene is TRBV11-1, the J gene TRBJ2-1; possible D gene TRBD2, 5 bases. CDR3 length equals 12 residues. With 7 bases removed from V and 7 bases from J, the gap between germline ends came to 11 bases. Per the germline V gene, CDR1 is SGHAT and CDR2 is FQDESV (reference sequence). CDR3: CASNTGLNEQFF. CDR3 DNA sequence: TGTGCCAGCAACACCGGACTGAATGAGCAGTTCTTC.

Of note for this clonotype: This may come from a read error, since a much larger clone is one base off. This CDR3 is missing its conserved last phenylalanine or tryptophan, likely due to a read error. The rearrangement uses TRBV7-2 and TRBJ2-5, with TRBD1 matching 10 bases. The CDR3 consists of 14 residues. The germline gives CDR1 SGHTA, CDR2 FQGNSA. Trimming took 5 bases from V and 5 from J; bases not matched to a gene: 5. For the CDR3, the DNA is TGTGCCAGCAGCAGACAGGGGGCCGGGGAGACCCAGTACCTC. As protein: CASSRQGAGETQYL.

This clonotype was found many times. The J gene is TRBJ2-5, the V gene TRBV7-2; TRBD1 matches at 9 bases. Trimming removed 9 bases from V and 5 bases from J; junction bases left unmatched: 7. The CDR3 has 13 amino acids. Germline V gene sequence: CDR1 SGHTA, CDR2 FQGNSA. In DNA form, the CDR3 reads TGTGCCAGTGCTACAGGGGGCTTTGAGACCCAGTACTTC. Protein product: CASATGGFETQYF.

This clonotype was seen ten or more times. The chain uses TRBV6-6 and TRBJ2-1, with D perhaps matching TRBD1 (6 bases). The V gene lost 6 bases and the J gene lost 10 bases, with 13 bases spanning the gap. The CDR3 is 12 amino acids. Germline V gives CDR1 MNHNY, CDR2 SVGAGI (reference sequence). The CDR3 DNA sequence: TGTGCCAGCAGCCCCACAGGGATCGAGCAGTTCTTC. Translating it yields CASSPTGIEQFF.

This clonotype was observed many times. This sequence joins TRBV7-9 and TRBJ1-1; D possibly corresponds to TRBD1 (5 bases). V was trimmed by 2 bases and J by 4 bases, leaving 11 bases between them. The V gene's germline CDR1 is SEHNR and CDR2 FQNEAQ (reference sequence). This CDR3 is 14 amino acids long. CDR3 nucleotides: TGTGCCAGCAGCTTAATCCCCCAGGGCACTGAAGCTTTCTTT. Its protein is CASSLIPQGTEAFF.

This clonotype came up many times. The V gene is TRBV7-2, the J gene TRBJ2-7; 7 bases map to TRBD1. Losses at the gene ends were 5 bases for V and 2 bases for J; bases not matched to a gene: 12. The CDR3 runs to 16 residues. In germline, CDR1 is SGHTA, CDR2 FQGNSA. For the CDR3, the DNA is TGTGCCAGCAGCCTGTCTTCAGGGGGAAAGGCCTACGAGCAGTACTTC. It encodes CASSLSSGGKAYEQYF.

This clonotype was found many times. This chain joins TRBV7-2 and TRBJ2-4; the match to TRBD2 covers 10 bases. Germline V gene sequence: CDR1 SGHTA, CDR2 FQGNSA. V dropped 3 bases and J dropped 11; count of bases not matched to a gene: 10. The CDR3 runs to 15 residues. This chain's CDR3 is CASSLNLAGAPLQYF. CDR3 sequence (DNA): TGTGCCAGCAGCTTGAACCTAGCGGGGGCCCCCCTTCAGTACTTC. The full variable domain, its missing parts supplied by reference TRBV7-2 and TRBJ2-4, is GAGVSQSPSNKVTEKGKDVELRCDPISGHTALYWYRQSLGQGLEFLIYFQGNSAPDKSGLPSDRFSAERTGGSVSTLTIQRTQQEDSAVYLCASSLNLAGAPLQYFGAGTRLSVL.

Comment on this clonotype: A read error likely explains this, since a far larger clone differs by one base. The V call is TRBV11-3, the J call TRBJ2-2; D remains unclear. V was pared by 3 bases and J by 2 bases, with 1 base between. The CDR3 is 12 residues long. From germline, CDR1 is SGHNT and CDR2 YENEEA. The CDR3 DNA reads TGTGCCAGCAGCTTTAACACCGGGGAGCTGTTTTTT. This translates into CASSFNTGELFF.

On this clonotype: A read error is likely here: a far larger clone is one base away. Lacking the conserved final phenylalanine or tryptophan, this CDR3 likely reflects a read error. The V and J genes are TRBV7-2 and TRBJ2-1; TRBD1 is a possible D gene (6 bases). Trimming cost V 5 bases and J 12 bases, with 11 bases left between them. The CDR3 has 11 residues. The germline V gene encodes CDR1 SGHTA and CDR2 FQGNSA. The CDR3 here is CASSQGFRQFL. In DNA form, the CDR3 reads TGTGCCAGCAGCCAGGGGTTTCGGCAGTTCCTC.

This clonotype was recorded many times. This chain uses TRBV20-1 with TRBJ1-5; D is perhaps TRBD1 (5 bases). V lost 0 bases, J lost 5 bases, and 11 bases lay in between. The germline gives CDR1 DFQATT, CDR2 SNEGSKA (reference sequence). CDR3 length equals 14 residues. CDR3 coding DNA: TGCAGTGCTAGAGATCACGGGGGGGATCAGCCCCAGCATTTT. This sequence encodes CSARDHGGDQPQHF.

Many counts were recorded for this clonotype. The chain carries TRBV20-1 and TRBJ2-2; D gene unclear. V gave up 5 bases and J gave up 2 bases, with 12 bases separating them. CDR1 is DFQATT, CDR2 SNEGSKA, per germline (reference sequence). This CDR3 region has 14 residues. CDR3 DNA sequence: TGCAGTGCTGGGCTCCCTCTAAACACCGGGGAGCTGTTTTTT. Protein: CSAGLPLNTGELFF.